These 10 T cell receptor beta chains were all obtained from the same sample, sequenced in a study of blood T cell repertoires in COVID-19. The method was immunoSEQ multiplex PCR; TCRdb's version includes in-frame clones alone and lacks a portion of them. The sample shows under 200,000 clones, approximately 90% of them seen only once. The sequencing input was peripheral blood. These receptors all stem from a man aged 45-65 years with acute or convalescent COVID-19.

This chain uses TRBV9 with TRBJ2-3, with TRBD2 matching 9 bases. Germline trimming cut 2 bases from V and 4 bases from J; bases unmatched to any gene: 8. Germline-derived CDR1 and CDR2 are SGDLS and YYNGEE. The CDR3 is made up of 16 amino acids. CDR3: CASSVSSGMVADTQYF. The CDR3 DNA reads as TGTGCCAGCAGCGTCTCTAGCGGGATGGTTGCAGATACGCAGTATTTT.

This sequence joins TRBV15 and TRBJ1-1; D perhaps matches TRBD1 (5 bases). This CDR3 is built from 16 residues. V shed 4 bases and J shed 5 bases, with 20 bases lying between them. Germline lookup yields CDR1 LNHNV and CDR2 YYDKDF (reference sequence). The CDR3 sequence is CATSNLGGGPGTEAFF. The CDR3 DNA reads as TGTGCCACCAGCAACCTGGGGGGGGGACCAGGGACTGAAGCTTTCTTT.

A single count supports this clone. The chain links TRBV5-1 to TRBJ1-3; no definite D call. Germline V CDR1 and CDR2: SGHRS, YFSETQ. The CDR3 length is 15 residues. V lost 0 bases and J 2 bases, leaving 9 bases between the germline ends. CDR3 sequence reads: CASSLAGGTGNTIYF. Here the CDR3 DNA reads TGCGCCAGCAGCTTGGCCGGAGGGACTGGAAACACCATATATTTT.

The V and J genes are TRBV3-1 (or the pseudogene TRBV3-2) and TRBJ1-1, with 8 bases that match TRBD1. The CDR3 sequence is 13 residues long. Germline trimming cut 6 bases from V and 3 bases from J; bases unmatched to any gene: 3. The germline gives CDR1 LGHDT, CDR2 YNNKEL (reference sequence). CDR3 sequence (DNA): TGTGCCAGCAGACAGGGGGGCCACACTGAAGCTTTCTTT. Residues: CASRQGGHTEAFF.

V gene TRBV7-2 combines with J gene TRBJ2-3; D is perhaps TRBD2 (6 bases). V lost 0 bases and J 9 bases, leaving 13 bases between the germline ends. CDR3 size: 14 residues. The germline V gene encodes CDR1 SGHTA and CDR2 FQGNSA. The CDR3 sequence: CASSLAHRSGTQYF. The CDR3 DNA reads as TGTGCCAGCAGCTTAGCGCATCGTAGCGGAACGCAGTATTTT.

The chain carries TRBV7-9 and TRBJ1-2, with a possible D match to TRBD1 (6 bases). The V gene lost 7 bases and the J gene lost 6 bases, with 12 bases spanning the gap. The germline CDR1 and CDR2 sequences are SEHNR and FQNEAQ (reference sequence). This CDR3 is built from 12 residues. The CDR3 DNA sequence: TGTGCCAGCACCTCACAGGGCGATGGCTACACCTTC. Translating gives CASTSQGDGYTF.

The chain has TRBV29-1 and TRBJ2-1, with TRBD2 matching 13 bases. Per the germline V gene, CDR1 is SQVTM and CDR2 is ANQGSEA. V lost 7 bases, J lost 2 bases, and 2 bases stayed unmatched. There are 14 residues in the CDR3. The CDR3 region has the DNA TGCAGCGCTGGACTAGCGGGAGCCTACAATGAGCAGTTCTTC. This gives the protein CSAGLAGAYNEQFF.

This chain links TRBV5-4 with TRBJ2-7, with D maybe TRBD1 (6 bases). V was clipped by 2 bases and J by 5 bases, with 11 bases between them. This CDR3 spans 13 amino acids. The germline CDR1 and CDR2 sequences are SGHNT and YYREEE (reference sequence). The DNA for the CDR3 is TGTGCCAGCAGCTTTACAGGGACCCACGAGCAGTACTTC. Translation gives CASSFTGTHEQYF. Full variable domain (missing parts from reference TRBV5-4 and TRBJ2-7): ETGVTQSPTHLIKTRGQQVTLRCSSQSGHNTVSWYQQALGQGPQFIFQYYREEENGRGNFPPRFSGLQFPNYSSELNVNALELDDSALYLCASSFTGTHEQYFGPGTRLTVT.

The chain links TRBV7-2 to TRBJ2-5; 7 bases are a match to TRBD2. This CDR3 is built from 14 residues. With 2 bases clipped from V and 7 bases from J, the junction kept 7 bases outside the gene matches. CDR1 is SGHTA, CDR2 FQGNSA, per germline. The CDR3 nucleotides read TGTGCCAGCAGCTTACAGGGACTACCATGGACCCAGTACTTC. This translates into CASSLQGLPWTQYF.

CDR3 protein: CASSFLDREGNTIYF. The CDR3 nucleotides read TGTGCCAGCAGTTTTCTGGACAGGGAGGGAAACACCATATATTTT. The genes are TRBV28 and TRBJ1-3, with TRBD1 matching over 8 bases. V shed 3 bases and J 4 bases; nucleotides not matched to a gene: 5. Germline V gene sequence: CDR1 MDHEN, CDR2 SYDVKM. The CDR3 runs to 15 residues.